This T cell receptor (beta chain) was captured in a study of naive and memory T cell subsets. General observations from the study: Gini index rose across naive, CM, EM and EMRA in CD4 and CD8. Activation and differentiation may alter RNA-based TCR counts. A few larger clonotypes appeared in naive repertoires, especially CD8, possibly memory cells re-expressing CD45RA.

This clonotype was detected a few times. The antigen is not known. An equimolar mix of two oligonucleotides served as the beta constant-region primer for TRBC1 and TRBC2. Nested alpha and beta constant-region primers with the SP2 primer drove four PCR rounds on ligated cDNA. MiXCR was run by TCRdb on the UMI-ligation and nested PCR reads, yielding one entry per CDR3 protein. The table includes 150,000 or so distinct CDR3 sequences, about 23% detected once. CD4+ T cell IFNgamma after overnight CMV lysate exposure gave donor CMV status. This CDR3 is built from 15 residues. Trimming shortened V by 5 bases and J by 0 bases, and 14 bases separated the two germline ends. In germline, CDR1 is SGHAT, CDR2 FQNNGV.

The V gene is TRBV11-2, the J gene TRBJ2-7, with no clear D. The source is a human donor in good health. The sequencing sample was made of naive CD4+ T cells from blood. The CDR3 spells CASSPQLISSYEQYF. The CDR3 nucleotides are TGTGCCAGCAGCCCCCAGCTCATAAGCTCCTACGAGCAGTACTTC.